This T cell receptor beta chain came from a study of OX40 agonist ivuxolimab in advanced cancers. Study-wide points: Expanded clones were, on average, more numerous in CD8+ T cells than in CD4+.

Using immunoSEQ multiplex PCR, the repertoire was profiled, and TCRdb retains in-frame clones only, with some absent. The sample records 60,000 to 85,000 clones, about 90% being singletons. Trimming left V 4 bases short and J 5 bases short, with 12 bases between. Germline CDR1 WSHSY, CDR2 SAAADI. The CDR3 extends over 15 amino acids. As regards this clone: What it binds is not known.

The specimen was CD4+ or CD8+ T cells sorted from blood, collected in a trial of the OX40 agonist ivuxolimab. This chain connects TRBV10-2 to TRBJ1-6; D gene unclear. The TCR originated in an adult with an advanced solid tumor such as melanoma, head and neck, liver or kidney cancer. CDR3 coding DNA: TGCGCCAGCAGTGGGTGGCGGTTTGATAATTCACCCCTCCACTTT. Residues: CASSGWRFDNSPLHF.